The rows below give T cell receptor beta chains drawn from one sample of a study of blood T cell repertoires in COVID-19. Method: immunoSEQ multiplex PCR; TCRdb's copy keeps in-frame clones and lacks some. The sample includes around 47,000 clones, about four fifths of them seen just once. Material: peripheral blood. The receptors shown here come from a man aged 70-80 years with active COVID-19. The CDR3 runs from the conserved cysteine through the conserved F or W. D genes are given only for firm matches.

d_call v_call cdr3_aa
. TRBV7-9 CASSLDSGRSQPQHF
TRBD1 TRBV27 CASSFWTGNFSPLHF
TRBD2 TRBV3-1/TRBV3-2 CASSLSGRVGEQYF
TRBD1 TRBV5-1 CASSLGQGVGNSPLHF
TRBD2 TRBV7-2 CASSLSGGTNEQFF
TRBD1 TRBV6-5 CASTYGTGINYGYTF
. TRBV9 CASRRDTTYTF
TRBD1 TRBV7-9 CASSSDRAAEAFF
TRBD2 TRBV5-1 CASSFGGMNTGELFF
. TRBV19 CASSREGQASYEQYF